Below are 13 T cell receptor beta chains sequenced from a single sample in a study of blood T cell repertoires in COVID-19. Assay: immunoSEQ multiplex PCR; the TCRdb copy retains only in-frame clones and omits some. Here the sample spans 200,000 to 300,000 clones, roughly 84% being singletons. The sample was peripheral blood. The source of these receptors is a woman in her forties who had recovered from COVID-19.

This clone was seen more than once but under ten times. V usage is TRBV19 and J usage is TRBJ1-6, with D possibly matching TRBD1 (5 bases). Between the trimmed V and J ends, which lost 5 bases and 5 bases, there was a span of 13 bases. The germline V gene has CDR1 LNHDA and CDR2 SQIVND (reference sequence). The CDR3 runs 15 residues. CDR3 loop: CASSPTDNHNSPLHF. The CDR3, as DNA: TGTGCCAGTAGTCCGACAGACAACCATAATTCACCCCTCCACTTT.

The chain joins TRBV11-3 to TRBJ1-1; D is uncertain. The CDR3 totals 14 residues. The germline V gene encodes CDR1 SGHNT and CDR2 YENEEA. Trimming pared 0 bases from V and 0 bases from J, leaving 5 bases between. The CDR3: CASSLDSMNTEAFF. CDR3 coding DNA: TGTGCCAGCAGCTTAGACAGTATGAACACTGAAGCTTTCTTT. Full variable domain (outside the CDR3, taken from reference TRBV11-3 and TRBJ1-1): EAGVVQSPRYKIIEKKQPVAFWCNPISGHNTLYWYLQNLGQGPELLIRYENEEAVDDSQLPKDRFSAERLKGVDSTLKIQPAELGDSAVYLCASSLDSMNTEAFFGQGTRLTVV.

The chain couples TRBV7-2 to TRBJ1-5; D is unresolved. The germline gives CDR1 SGHTA, CDR2 FQGNSA. The ends were cut back, 3 bases at V and 3 bases at J, with 6 bases in the middle. The CDR3 length is 13 residues. This chain's CDR3 is CASSFQFNQPQHF. CDR3 sequence (DNA): TGTGCCAGCAGCTTCCAATTCAATCAGCCCCAGCATTTT.

The CDR3 region has the DNA TGTGCCAGTAGTATAGGACAGGTGTCCAACTATGGCTACACCTTC. This sequence encodes CASSIGQVSNYGYTF. J is TRBJ1-2 and V is TRBV19; weak D call: TRBD1 (6 bases). The CDR3 runs 15 residues. Trimming shortened V by 1 base and J by 2 bases, and 11 bases separated the two germline ends. In germline, CDR1 is LNHDA, CDR2 SQIVND (reference sequence).

The chain uses TRBV24-1 and TRBJ2-5; D gene uncertain. CDR1 is KGHDR and CDR2 is SFDVKD in the germline V gene. CDR3 size: 13 residues. Deletions cut 0 bases from V and 5 bases from J, with 6 bases between. CDR3 nucleotides: TGTGCCACCAGTGATTTGCTTGTCGAGACCCAGTACTTC. Its protein is CATSDLLVETQYF.

V gene TRBV9 combines with J gene TRBJ2-1, with 10 positions matching TRBD2. Germline assignment: CDR1 SGDLS and CDR2 YYNGEE. V dropped 0 bases and J dropped 7; count of bases not matched to a gene: 1. CDR3 length: 14 amino acids. This CDR3 is CASSVDSGGNEQFF. The CDR3 DNA reads TGTGCCAGCAGCGTAGATAGCGGGGGGAATGAGCAGTTCTTC.

The chain couples TRBV7-3 to TRBJ2-7; 11 bases agree with TRBD1. Germline V gene lookup returns CDR1 SGHTA and CDR2 FQGTGA. Unmatched junction bases numbered 4, after V lost 5 bases and J lost 4 bases. This CDR3 is 14 amino acids long. CDR3 protein: CASSPGQGGYEQYF. The CDR3 nucleotides read TGTGCCAGCAGCCCGGGACAGGGGGGATACGAGCAGTACTTC. The whole variable domain, filled in from reference TRBV7-3 and TRBJ2-7, reads GAGVSQTPSNKVTEKGKYVELRCDPISGHTALYWYRQSLGQGPEFLIYFQGTGAADDSGLPNDRFFAVRPEGSVSTLKIQRTERGDSAVYLCASSPGQGGYEQYFGPGTRLTVT.

The CDR3 protein is CASSSGTDSGNTIYF. CDR3 sequence (DNA): TGTGCCAGCAGCTCGGGGACAGACTCTGGAAACACCATATATTTT. V and J are TRBV5-4 and TRBJ1-3; 7 positions agree with TRBD1. The CDR3 covers 15 residues. Germline loops: CDR1 SGHNT, CDR2 YYREEE (reference sequence). The V and J ends lost 3 bases and 0 bases, in that order; junction bases with no gene match: 3.

The chain uses TRBV28 and TRBJ2-1, with TRBD1 as a possible D gene (5 bases). There are 15 residues in the CDR3. Germline V gene sequence: CDR1 MDHEN, CDR2 SYDVKM. V lost 2 bases to trimming and J lost 0 bases, with 8 bases between them. As DNA, the CDR3 is TGTGCCAGCAGTTTAGGGGCAGGCTCCTACAATGAGCAGTTCTTC. Its protein is CASSLGAGSYNEQFF.

The V gene is TRBV7-2, the J gene TRBJ2-5; no definite D call. The CDR3 has 14 amino acids. Trimming shortened V by 3 bases and J by 1 base, and 9 bases separated the two germline ends. CDR1 and CDR2 (germline): SGHTA, FQGNSA. The CDR3: CASSLLGTQETQYF. The CDR3 region has the DNA TGTGCCAGCAGCTTGCTGGGCACCCAAGAGACCCAGTACTTC.

As concerns this clone: This sample includes further DNA sequences coding for the same CDR3. The genes are TRBV5-1 and TRBJ1-2; 7 bases align to TRBD1. Germline assignment: CDR1 SGHRS and CDR2 YFSETQ. The CDR3 has 13 amino acids. J lost 3 bases, V lost 7 bases, and 6 bases had no gene match. CDR3 nucleotides: TGCGCCAGCTCTCCGGGACAGTACTATGGCTACACCTTC. Translating gives CASSPGQYYGYTF.

This chain joins TRBV28 and TRBJ2-3, with 8 bases identical to TRBD1. The CDR3 loop spans 16 amino acids. Germline CDR1 MDHEN, CDR2 SYDVKM. With V trimmed by 3 bases and J by 5 bases, 10 bases remained unmatched. The CDR3 DNA sequence: TGTGCCAGCAGTTTCGGCCTGGGACAGGACGAAGATACGCAGTATTTT. It specifies CASSFGLGQDEDTQYF.

The CDR3: CASSQGSGAIEKLFF. In nucleotides, the CDR3 is TGTGCCAGCAGCCAGGGGTCCGGGGCGATTGAAAAACTGTTTTTT. V usage is TRBV7-2 and J usage is TRBJ1-4, with a possible D match to TRBD1 (6 bases). CDR1 SGHTA and CDR2 FQGNSA come from the germline V gene. This CDR3 is built from 15 residues. The germline V and J ends were trimmed by 5 bases and 7 bases, with 17 bases remaining between them. Based on the CDR3 plus reference TRBV7-2 and TRBJ1-4, the full variable domain is GAGVSQSPSNKVTEKGKDVELRCDPISGHTALYWYRQSLGQGLEFLIYFQGNSAPDKSGLPSDRFSAERTGGSVSTLTIQRTQQEDSAVYLCASSQGSGAIEKLFFGSGTQLSVL.